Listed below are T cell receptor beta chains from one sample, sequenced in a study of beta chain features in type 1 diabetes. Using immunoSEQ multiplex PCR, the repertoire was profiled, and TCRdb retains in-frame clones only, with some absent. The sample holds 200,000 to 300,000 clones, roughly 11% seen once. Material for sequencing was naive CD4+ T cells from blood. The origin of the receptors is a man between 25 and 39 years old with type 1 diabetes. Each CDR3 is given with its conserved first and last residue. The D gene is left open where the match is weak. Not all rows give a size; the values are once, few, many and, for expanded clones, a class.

cdr3_aa: CASSLGSTGGRYEQYF; cdr3_nt: TGTGCCAGCAGCTTAGGTTCCACAGGGGGCAGGTACGAGCAGTACTTC; v_call: TRBV7-6; j_call: TRBJ2-7; clone_size: .; d_call: TRBD1
cdr3_aa: CSVLRGQVDEKLFF; cdr3_nt: TGCAGCGTACTCAGGGGACAGGTCGATGAAAAACTGTTTTTT; v_call: TRBV29-1; j_call: TRBJ1-4; clone_size: few; d_call: TRBD1
cdr3_aa: CASSLSRQSSRNSNQPQHF; cdr3_nt: TGTGCCAGCAGTTTATCTCGACAGTCATCCCGAAACTCCAATCAGCCCCAGCATTTT; v_call: TRBV28; j_call: TRBJ1-5; clone_size: .; d_call: .
cdr3_aa: CASSLRGGQDTQYF; cdr3_nt: TGCGCCAGCAGCTTGCGGGGGGGGCAAGATACGCAGTATTTT; v_call: TRBV5-1; j_call: TRBJ2-3; clone_size: few; d_call: TRBD2
cdr3_aa: CASMTFGRYQETQYF; cdr3_nt: TGCGCCAGCATGACCTTCGGGAGGTACCAAGAGACCCAGTACTTC; v_call: TRBV23-1; j_call: TRBJ2-5; clone_size: few; d_call: TRBD2
cdr3_aa: CASSKGGEIKSTEAFF; cdr3_nt: TGTGCCAGCAGCAAAGGGGGGGAAATCAAATCCACTGAAGCTTTCTTT; v_call: TRBV21-1; j_call: TRBJ1-1; clone_size: .; d_call: .
cdr3_aa: CSVGGTSNLNEKLFF; cdr3_nt: TGCAGCGTCGGCGGGACCTCTAACCTTAATGAAAAACTGTTTTTT; v_call: TRBV29-1; j_call: TRBJ1-4; clone_size: few; d_call: .
cdr3_aa: CASSVGPGGGETQYF; cdr3_nt: TGTGCCAGCAGCGTAGGCCCAGGGGGCGGGGAGACCCAGTACTTC; v_call: TRBV9; j_call: TRBJ2-5; clone_size: few; d_call: TRBD1
cdr3_aa: CASSWGSQGTTDTQYF; cdr3_nt: TGCGCCAGCAGCTGGGGCTCACAGGGGACCACAGATACGCAGTATTTT; v_call: TRBV5-1; j_call: TRBJ2-3; clone_size: .; d_call: TRBD1
cdr3_aa: CASSFAGGEGTQYF; cdr3_nt: TGTGCCAGCAGCTTTGCGGGGGGCGAGGGTACGCAGTATTTT; v_call: TRBV7-2; j_call: TRBJ2-3; clone_size: few; d_call: TRBD2
cdr3_aa: CASSPGLAGQETQYF; cdr3_nt: TGTGCCAGCAGCCCGGGACTAGCGGGGCAAGAGACCCAGTACTTC; v_call: TRBV7-9; j_call: TRBJ2-5; clone_size: .; d_call: TRBD2
cdr3_aa: CASSQEALRGRTGELFF; cdr3_nt: TGCGCCAGCAGCCAAGAGGCTCTCAGGGGAAGGACCGGGGAGCTGTTTTTT; v_call: TRBV4-3; j_call: TRBJ2-2; clone_size: .; d_call: .
cdr3_aa: CASSYRDRGGKEQFF; cdr3_nt: TGTGCCAGCAGTTACCGGGACAGGGGAGGAAAGGAGCAGTTCTTC; v_call: TRBV6-5; j_call: TRBJ2-1; clone_size: few; d_call: TRBD1
cdr3_aa: CASSDSGGASDEQFF; cdr3_nt: TGTGCCAGCAGCGATAGCGGGGGGGCCTCGGATGAGCAGTTCTTC; v_call: TRBV9; j_call: TRBJ2-1; clone_size: few; d_call: TRBD2
cdr3_aa: CASSLDRGGTEAFF; cdr3_nt: TGTGCCAGCAGCTTAGACAGGGGGGGAACTGAAGCTTTCTTT; v_call: TRBV7-2; j_call: TRBJ1-1; clone_size: few; d_call: TRBD1
cdr3_aa: CASSLHRGKVEAFF; cdr3_nt: TGTGCCAGCAGCTTACACAGGGGAAAAGTCGAAGCTTTCTTT; v_call: TRBV7-2; j_call: TRBJ1-1; clone_size: .; d_call: TRBD1
cdr3_aa: CASSLNRGGYVDGYTF; cdr3_nt: TGTGCCAGCAGTCTTAACAGGGGCGGATACGTTGATGGCTACACCTTC; v_call: TRBV7-2; j_call: TRBJ1-2; clone_size: .; d_call: TRBD1
cdr3_aa: CASSPPLVAAGELFF; cdr3_nt: TGTGCCAGCAGCCCCCCCTTGGTAGCTGCCGGGGAGCTGTTTTTT; v_call: TRBV9; j_call: TRBJ2-2; clone_size: few; d_call: .
cdr3_aa: CASSSIEEGGYTF; cdr3_nt: TGCGCCAGCAGCTCAATAGAGGAGGGGGGCTACACCTTC; v_call: TRBV5-1; j_call: TRBJ1-2; clone_size: few; d_call: .
cdr3_aa: CASTLGGQRKTQYF; cdr3_nt: TGTGCCAGCACTCTGGGGGGACAGCGAAAGACCCAGTACTTC; v_call: TRBV28; j_call: TRBJ2-5; clone_size: .; d_call: .
cdr3_aa: CASSLTGSHEQFF; cdr3_nt: TGTGCCAGCAGCTTGACAGGGTCCCATGAGCAGTTCTTC; v_call: TRBV5-4; j_call: TRBJ2-1; clone_size: .; d_call: .
cdr3_aa: CASSLSGGGVPRFF; cdr3_nt: TGTGCCAGCAGCTTAAGCGGCGGGGGTGTCCCTAGGTTCTTC; v_call: TRBV7-3; j_call: TRBJ2-1; clone_size: .; d_call: TRBD2
cdr3_aa: CASSVQQGSAQFF; cdr3_nt: TGTGCCAGTAGTGTTCAACAGGGATCTGCGCAGTTCTTC; v_call: TRBV19; j_call: TRBJ2-1; clone_size: .; d_call: .
cdr3_aa: CASSVTDQETQYF; cdr3_nt: TGTGCCAGCAGCGTAACAGACCAAGAGACCCAGTACTTC; v_call: TRBV9; j_call: TRBJ2-5; clone_size: few; d_call: .
cdr3_aa: CASSQRQVVELFF; cdr3_nt: TGTGCCAGCAGTCAGCGACAGGTTGTTGAGCTGTTTTTT; v_call: TRBV28; j_call: TRBJ2-2; clone_size: few; d_call: .
cdr3_aa: CASSSGQNYGYTF; cdr3_nt: TGTGCCAGCAGTTCGGGACAAAACTATGGCTACACCTTC; v_call: TRBV28; j_call: TRBJ1-2; clone_size: .; d_call: .
cdr3_aa: CASSQGGSNYGYTF; cdr3_nt: TGTGCCAGCAGCCAAGGCGGATCTAACTATGGCTACACCTTC; v_call: TRBV4-2; j_call: TRBJ1-2; clone_size: .; d_call: .
cdr3_aa: CASSLESQGRSPLHF; cdr3_nt: TGCGCCAGCAGCTTGGAATCCCAGGGGAGATCACCCCTCCACTTT; v_call: TRBV5-1; j_call: TRBJ1-6; clone_size: few; d_call: .
cdr3_aa: CASSPPSGGAEETQYF; cdr3_nt: TGTGCCAGCTCACCCCCTAGCGGGGGGGCCGAGGAGACCCAGTACTTC; v_call: TRBV18; j_call: TRBJ2-5; clone_size: .; d_call: TRBD2
cdr3_aa: CASSQRDRAFSNQPQHF; cdr3_nt: TGTGCCAGCTCACAACGGGACAGGGCATTTAGCAATCAGCCCCAGCATTTT; v_call: TRBV18; j_call: TRBJ1-5; clone_size: few; d_call: TRBD1
cdr3_aa: CASSLGGQGYEQYF; cdr3_nt: TGTGCCAGCAGCTTAGGGGGACAGGGTTACGAGCAGTACTTC; v_call: TRBV7-9; j_call: TRBJ2-7; clone_size: .; d_call: TRBD1
cdr3_aa: CASSLEGRGRPEQYF; cdr3_nt: TGTGCCAGCAGCCTAGAGGGCAGGGGGCGTCCCGAGCAGTACTTC; v_call: TRBV2; j_call: TRBJ2-7; clone_size: .; d_call: TRBD1
cdr3_aa: CASSKAPETQYF; cdr3_nt: TGTGCCAGCAGCAAAGCCCCGGAGACCCAGTACTTC; v_call: TRBV21-1; j_call: TRBJ2-5; clone_size: .; d_call: .
cdr3_aa: CASSLRDRDYGYTF; cdr3_nt: TGTGCCAGTAGCCTTCGGGACAGAGACTATGGCTACACCTTC; v_call: TRBV19; j_call: TRBJ1-2; clone_size: .; d_call: TRBD1
cdr3_aa: CASSLGHGNTF; cdr3_nt: TGTGCCAGCAGCTTGGGACACGGGAACACCTTC; v_call: TRBV5-6; j_call: TRBJ1-2; clone_size: .; d_call: .
cdr3_aa: CASSRGSSGANVLTF; cdr3_nt: TGTGCCAGCAGCCGCGGGAGCTCTGGGGCCAACGTCCTGACTTTC; v_call: TRBV7-2; j_call: TRBJ2-6; clone_size: .; d_call: TRBD2
cdr3_aa: CASSQVHRDNEKLFF; cdr3_nt: TGTGCCAGCAGCCAAGTACACAGGGATAATGAAAAACTGTTTTTT; v_call: TRBV4-2; j_call: TRBJ1-4; clone_size: few; d_call: .
cdr3_aa: CASSEGSGGSYTF; cdr3_nt: TGTGCCAGCAGTGAAGGGTCAGGGGGCTCCTACACCTTC; v_call: TRBV25-1; j_call: TRBJ1-2; clone_size: few; d_call: TRBD1
cdr3_aa: CASSSGPAGQIGYEQYF; cdr3_nt: TGCGCCAGCAGCTCTGGGCCGGCGGGACAGATCGGCTACGAGCAGTACTTC; v_call: TRBV5-1; j_call: TRBJ2-7; clone_size: .; d_call: .
cdr3_aa: CASRATGIGSNEQFF; cdr3_nt: TGTGCCAGCAGAGCGACAGGGATCGGGTCCAATGAGCAGTTCTTC; v_call: TRBV7-2; j_call: TRBJ2-1; clone_size: .; d_call: TRBD1
cdr3_aa: CSVGGVNEQFF; cdr3_nt: TGCAGCGTGGGGGGGGTAAATGAGCAGTTCTTC; v_call: TRBV29-1; j_call: TRBJ2-1; clone_size: .; d_call: TRBD2